The sequence of this TCR beta chain was determined in a study of T cell repertoires in ileal Crohn's disease. Comments on this clone: As yet, its antigen is unknown. The sample carries other DNA sequences with the same CDR3.

Overall study results and limits: High-frequency clones were more common in sorted CD8 than CD4 cells.

Clones were sequenced by immunoSEQ multiplex PCR, and TCRdb holds only the in-frame ones, with some missing. The sample has about 13,000 clones, around 80% seen once. Germline V lookup: CDR1 SGHRS, CDR2 YFSETQ. Trimming removed 0 bases at V and 0 bases at J, with 11 bases between. The CDR3 has 16 residues. This sample's time point: neoterminal ileum biopsy at postoperative endoscopy, about 6 months after surgery. Eligibility required adulthood, ileal or ileocolonic Crohn's disease and indicated ileocolonic resection. The sample comprised ileal tissue. The receptor comes from an adult with Crohn's disease. V gene TRBV5-1 combines with J gene TRBJ2-3; TRBD2 might be the D (6 bases). For the CDR3, the DNA is TGCGCCAGCAGCTTGGGGCGGGGCACTAGCACAGATACGCAGTATTTT. Its protein product is CASSLGRGTSTDTQYF.